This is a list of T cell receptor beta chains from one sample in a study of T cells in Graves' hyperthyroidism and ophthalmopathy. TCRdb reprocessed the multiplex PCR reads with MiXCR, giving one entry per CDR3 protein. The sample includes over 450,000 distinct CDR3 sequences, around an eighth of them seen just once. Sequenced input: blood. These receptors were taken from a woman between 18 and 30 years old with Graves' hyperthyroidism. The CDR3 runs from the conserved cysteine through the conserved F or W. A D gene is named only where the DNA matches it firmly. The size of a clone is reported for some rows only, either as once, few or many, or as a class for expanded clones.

CDR3 DNA: TGTGCCAGCACGAAGACTAGCGGGAGGATCGACAATGAGCAGTTCTTC
CDR3 protein: CASTKTSGRIDNEQFF
D gene: TRBD2
clone size: many
V gene: TRBV12-3/TRBV12-4
J gene: TRBJ2-1

CDR3 DNA: TGTGCCAGCAGCCTACCTCCGGGACTAGCGGGAGAGGGCGACGTCGCCAATACGCAGTATTTT
CDR3 protein: CASSLPPGLAGEGDVANTQYF
D gene: TRBD2
clone size: many
V gene: TRBV6-1
J gene: TRBJ2-3

CDR3 DNA: TGCAGTGCTACTTACCCGGGACAGTTCAGTGAAGCTTTCTTT
CDR3 protein: CSATYPGQFSEAFF
D gene: TRBD1
clone size: -
V gene: TRBV20-1
J gene: TRBJ1-1

CDR3 DNA: TGTGCCAGCAAGGACATGTCCTACGAGCAGTACTTC
CDR3 protein: CASKDMSYEQYF
D gene: -
clone size: few
V gene: TRBV7-8
J gene: TRBJ2-7

CDR3 DNA: TGTGCCAGCTCCGGCGGGAGCGGGTACAATGAGCAGTTCTTC
CDR3 protein: CASSGGSGYNEQFF
D gene: TRBD2
clone size: -
V gene: TRBV2
J gene: TRBJ2-1

CDR3 DNA: TGCAGTGCTAGAGTGGGGGAGGGCCCTCTCCACGAGCAGTACTTC
CDR3 protein: CSARVGEGPLHEQYF
D gene: TRBD2
clone size: few
V gene: TRBV20-1
J gene: TRBJ2-7

CDR3 DNA: TGTGCCTGGAGTCAAGGGGGGAACCCTGGGGCCAACGTCCTGACTTTC
CDR3 protein: CAWSQGGNPGANVLTF
D gene: -
clone size: many
V gene: TRBV30
J gene: TRBJ2-6

CDR3 DNA: TGTGCCAGCAGTAAATCGGGACTCGACAATGAGCAGTTCTTC
CDR3 protein: CASSKSGLDNEQFF
D gene: -
clone size: many
V gene: TRBV12-3/TRBV12-4
J gene: TRBJ2-1

CDR3 DNA: TGTGCCAGTAGCGAGACAGGTGGATCGGAGACCCAGTACTTC
CDR3 protein: CASSETGGSETQYF
D gene: -
clone size: -
V gene: TRBV19
J gene: TRBJ2-5

CDR3 DNA: TGTGCCAGCACTCTGGGGGGCACTCCAAACAATGAGCAGTTCTTC
CDR3 protein: CASTLGGTPNNEQFF
D gene: -
clone size: many
V gene: TRBV7-2
J gene: TRBJ2-1

CDR3 DNA: TGCAGTGCTAGAGATCTCCGGGGACTAGCGGGAGGCACAGATACGCAGTATTTT
CDR3 protein: CSARDLRGLAGGTDTQYF
D gene: TRBD2
clone size: -
V gene: TRBV20-1
J gene: TRBJ2-3